This T cell receptor (beta chain) was recorded in a study of shared clonotypes between healthy human individuals. Findings and caveats of the study: Sequencing depth was predicted to influence how clonotypes are shared among donors. It was observed that 5% to 6% of naive CD4 clonotypes were shared across several donors.

A deep-level run was used for the assay. Some clones are missing from TCRdb's copy, which holds only in-frame ones; the method was immunoSEQ multiplex PCR. The sample has 2 million to 2.5 million clones; 90% to 95% are singletons. As regards this clone: Its antigen is unidentified.

All the donors were Caucasian adults who lived in Nashville, Tennessee. The source is a man between 18 and 29 years old in good health. Some clones in this sample may be carry-over from other donors' samples. Sequencing was performed on naive CD4+ T cells from PBMCs. The subset denotes: CD45RA+ positively selected.

The CDR3 DNA follows: TGTGCCACCAGCAGAGATCGGTTTGCAACCAATGAGCAGTTCTTC. It is translated as CATSRDRFATNEQFF. This sequence joins TRBV15 and TRBJ2-1; D gene ambiguous. V was shortened by 0 bases and J by 6 bases, with 12 bases between the two germline ends. Germline V gives CDR1 LNHNV, CDR2 YYDKDF (reference sequence). CDR3 length: 15 amino acids.